Listed below are T cell receptor beta chains from one sample, sequenced in a study of cytomegalovirus exposure and HLA in healthy donors. TCRdb's copy holds only in-frame clones and misses some; the assay was immunoSEQ multiplex PCR. The sample records 160,000 or so clones, around 81% being singletons. Sequences were obtained from PBMCs. These receptors originate from a man younger than 45 in good health and CMV-seropositive. Both conserved end residues are part of each CDR3. A D gene is named only where the DNA matches it firmly. Clone sizes are given selectively: once, few, many, or a class where the clone is expanded.

TRBV6-5	NA	TRBJ2-2	NA	14	CASSYGQSTGELFF	TGTGCCAGCAGTTACGGGCAGTCAACCGGGGAGCTGTTTTTT
TRBV7-8	NA	TRBJ2-2	NA	16	CASSRGVGTLGGELFF	TGTGCCAGCAGCCGAGGGGTCGGGACACTTGGCGGGGAGCTGTTTTTT
TRBV2	few	TRBJ1-5	NA	15	CASSEREISNQPQHF	TGTGCCAGCAGTGAACGGGAAATTAGCAATCAGCCCCAGCATTTT
TRBV4-2	NA	TRBJ1-4	NA	14	CASSQRVDSEKLFF	TGTGCCAGCAGCCAACGAGTCGACAGTGAAAAACTGTTTTTT
TRBV7-2	NA	TRBJ1-4	TRBD1	15	CASSLDRGRGEKLFF	TGTGCCAGCAGCTTAGACAGGGGGCGAGGTGAAAAACTGTTTTTT
TRBV2	NA	TRBJ2-5	TRBD2	17	CASSSRARGGVQETQYF	TGTGCCAGCAGCTCACGGGCGCGGGGGGGCGTCCAAGAGACCCAGTACTTC
TRBV7-9	NA	TRBJ2-1	NA	14	CASSLGVGNNEQFF	TGTGCCAGCAGCTTAGGAGTCGGGAACAATGAGCAGTTCTTC
TRBV7-9	NA	TRBJ2-5	NA	13	CASSLGGQETQYF	TGTGCCAGCAGCTTAGGAGGCCAAGAAACCCAGTACTTC
TRBV25-1	NA	TRBJ2-7	TRBD1	15	CASSARTGVTYEQYF	TGTGCCAGCAGTGCACGGACAGGGGTCACCTACGAGCAGTACTTC
TRBV5-1	once	TRBJ2-1	NA	15	CASSFVGQNNNEQFF	TGCGCCAGCAGCTTTGTAGGACAGAACAACAATGAGCAGTTCTTC
TRBV4-3	NA	TRBJ2-7	NA	15	CASKFDNEGSYEQYF	TGCGCCAGCAAATTTGATAACGAGGGTTCCTACGAGCAGTACTTC
TRBV27	NA	TRBJ1-5	NA	11	CASSTPGPQHF	TGTGCCAGCAGTACCCCAGGGCCCCAGCATTTT
TRBV10-3	NA	TRBJ2-7	NA	13	CAISVTGHREQYF	TGTGCCATCAGTGTTACGGGACATCGCGAGCAGTACTTC
TRBV19	NA	TRBJ2-1	TRBD1	15	CASNKPGQGYNEQFF	TGTGCCAGTAACAAACCGGGACAGGGGTACAATGAGCAGTTCTTC
TRBV9	few	TRBJ2-1	TRBD2	16	CASSVESGGARNEQFF	TGTGCCAGCAGCGTAGAGAGCGGGGGGGCGCGTAATGAGCAGTTCTTC
TRBV4-1	once	TRBJ2-7	NA	13	CASSQERSYEQYF	TGCGCCAGCAGCCAAGAGAGAAGCTACGAGCAGTACTTC
TRBV9	NA	TRBJ2-5	TRBD2	14	CASSRAGGPETQYF	TGTGCCAGCAGCCGCGCGGGGGGGCCAGAGACCCAGTACTTC
TRBV4-2	NA	TRBJ2-7	NA	15	CASSQAGGFPYEQYF	TGTGCCAGCAGCCAAGCGGGGGGCTTTCCCTACGAGCAGTACTTC
TRBV4-3	NA	TRBJ2-7	TRBD1	14	CASSLGQGEDEQYF	TGCGCCAGCAGCCTGGGACAGGGCGAAGACGAGCAGTACTTC
TRBV14	NA	TRBJ2-2	TRBD2	14	CASKTGLGFGELFF	TGTGCCAGCAAGACGGGACTAGGGTTCGGGGAGCTGTTTTTT
TRBV7-3	NA	TRBJ2-5	TRBD1	13	CASSLRDRGTQYF	TGTGCCAGCAGCCTCCGGGACAGAGGGACCCAGTACTTC
TRBV15	few	TRBJ2-7	TRBD1	14	CATSRDRASYEQYF	TGTGCCACCAGCAGGGACAGGGCAAGCTACGAGCAGTACTTC
TRBV5-6	NA	TRBJ1-1	NA	13	CASSFGGNTEAFF	TGTGCCAGCAGCTTCGGGGGGAACACTGAAGCTTTCTTT
TRBV5-1	NA	TRBJ2-5	TRBD2	13	CASWTSGQETQYF	TGCGCCAGCTGGACTAGCGGTCAAGAGACCCAGTACTTC
TRBV11-3	once	TRBJ2-7	NA	14	CASSSHGGGSEQYF	TGTGCCAGCAGCTCCCATGGGGGGGGCAGCGAGCAGTACTTC
TRBV19	NA	TRBJ2-7	TRBD1	14	CASSIGGGINEQYF	TGTGCCAGTAGTATAGGAGGGGGCATAAACGAGCAGTACTTC
TRBV27	NA	TRBJ2-7	TRBD2	15	CASSTTSGAFYEQYF	TGTGCCAGCAGTACGACTAGCGGGGCGTTCTACGAGCAGTACTTC
TRBV30	NA	TRBJ2-3	TRBD2	14	CAWGLAGARNTQYF	TGTGCCTGGGGACTAGCGGGGGCTCGGAATACGCAGTATTTT
TRBV5-1	NA	TRBJ2-5	TRBD2	14	CASSEGLARETQYF	TGCGCCAGCAGCGAGGGACTAGCTAGAGAGACCCAGTACTTC
TRBV19	NA	TRBJ2-7	NA	14	CASSPRGQSYEQYF	TGTGCCAGTAGCCCGCGTGGGCAGTCCTACGAGCAGTACTTC
TRBV7-3	NA	TRBJ2-3	TRBD1	15	CASSLRGGRGDTQYF	TGTGCCAGCAGCTTAAGAGGGGGCCGGGGAGATACGCAGTATTTT
TRBV2	few	TRBJ2-7	NA	14	CASSGQLGSYEQYF	TGTGCCAGCAGTGGACAGCTAGGATCCTACGAGCAGTACTTC
TRBV6-1	NA	TRBJ2-5	TRBD2	14	CASSEGTSVETQYF	TGTGCCAGCAGTGAGGGGACTAGCGTTGAGACCCAGTACTTC
TRBV5-4	NA	TRBJ2-3	NA	17	CASSSGPRPLSGQEQYF	TGTGCCAGCAGCTCCGGGCCCCGCCCTCTTTCGGGACAAGAGCAGTATTTT
TRBV28	NA	TRBJ1-2	NA	12	CASSNDRYGYTF	TGTGCCAGCTCCAACGACAGATATGGCTACACCTTC
TRBV4-1	NA	TRBJ2-7	NA	11	CASSGSYEQYF	TGCGCCAGCTCCGGCTCCTACGAGCAGTACTTC
TRBV4-1	NA	TRBJ1-1	TRBD1	18	CASRHPSGTGGLNTEAFF	TGCGCCAGCAGACATCCATCCGGGACAGGGGGCTTGAACACTGAAGCTTTCTTT
TRBV4-2	NA	TRBJ1-2	TRBD1	17	CASSQDQGQKNYYGYTF	TGTGCCAGCAGCCAAGACCAGGGACAGAAAAACTACTATGGCTACACCTTC
TRBV2	once	TRBJ2-3	NA	14	CASIGGTSTDTQYF	TGTGCCAGCATCGGCGGGACTAGCACAGATACGCAGTATTTT
TRBV18	NA	TRBJ2-3	NA	14	CASSPPPGADTQYF	TGTGCCAGCTCACCACCACCCGGGGCAGATACGCAGTATTTT
TRBV27	NA	TRBJ1-1	TRBD1	14	CASSLRTGLGWAFF	TGTGCCAGCAGTTTACGGACAGGGTTGGGTTGGGCTTTCTTT
TRBV7-9	NA	TRBJ2-3	TRBD2	15	CASSAVLADTDTQYF	TGTGCCAGCAGCGCAGTCCTAGCGGACACAGATACGCAGTATTTT
TRBV5-1	NA	TRBJ1-1	NA	14	CASSFTGVGTEAFF	TGCGCCAGCAGCTTTACCGGAGTGGGCACTGAAGCTTTCTTT
TRBV6-4	NA	TRBJ2-7	NA	14	CASSAVSGSYEQYF	TGTGCCAGCAGTGCCGTCAGTGGTTCCTACGAGCAGTACTTC